A selection of T cell receptor beta chains follows, all from one sample in a study of blood T cell repertoires in COVID-19. The table came from immunoSEQ multiplex PCR; TCRdb's copy has only in-frame clones and leaves some out. The profile shows fewer than 100,000 clones, 65% to 90% of them singletons. The sample consisted of peripheral blood. The source of these receptors is a man aged 45-65 years with COVID-19, enrolled during active disease. Each CDR3 is given with its conserved first and last residue. Each record gives: J gene, D gene, clone size, V gene, CDR3 length, CDR3 protein, CDR3 DNA. D genes are given only for firm matches. Rows give clone size only sometimes, using once, few, many, or a class for an expanded clone.

>TRBJ2-7|.|.|TRBV7-9|14
CASSSRGVLYEQYF
TGTGCCAGCAGCTCCAGGGGGGTGTTATACGAGCAGTACTTC
>TRBJ2-3|TRBD1|.|TRBV2|15
CASSQQGAQGDTQYF
TGTGCCAGCAGTCAGCAGGGGGCGCAGGGGGATACGCAGTATTTT
>TRBJ2-7|.|.|TRBV19|16
CASSIWGGAIPHEQYF
TGTGCCAGTAGTATATGGGGGGGGGCGATCCCCCACGAGCAGTACTTC
>TRBJ2-5|TRBD1|.|TRBV15|14
CATSRDRAQETQYF
TGTGCCACCAGCAGGGACAGGGCCCAAGAGACCCAGTACTTC
>TRBJ2-3|TRBD2|once|TRBV5-1|17
CASRIGLAGLGTDTQYF
TGCGCCAGCAGAATCGGTCTAGCGGGTTTAGGCACAGATACGCAGTATTTT
>TRBJ1-1|.|.|TRBV28|14
CASSFSGGLPEAFF
TGTGCCAGCAGTTTCTCGGGGGGCCTCCCTGAAGCTTTCTTT
>TRBJ1-1|.|.|TRBV5-1|13
CASSREQGTEAFF
TGCGCCAGCAGCCGGGAGCAGGGCACTGAAGCTTTCTTT
>TRBJ1-2|.|.|TRBV28|12
CASSLVDYGYTF
TGTGCCAGCAGTTTGGTAGACTATGGCTACACCTTC
>TRBJ2-5|TRBD2|.|TRBV5-1|15
CASSPTSGSLKTQYF
TGCGCCAGCAGCCCGACTAGCGGGAGTTTGAAGACCCAGTACTTC
>TRBJ1-1|.|few|TRBV7-9|16
CASSPHEGRGNTEAFF
TGTGCCAGCAGCCCCCACGAGGGAAGAGGGAACACTGAAGCTTTCTTT
>TRBJ1-1|.|.|TRBV3-1/TRBV3-2|14
CASSPRNRGGEAFF
TGTGCCAGCAGCCCAAGAAACCGGGGAGGTGAAGCTTTCTTT
>TRBJ2-7|.|once|TRBV6-5|15
CASTKGTSSSYEQYF
TGTGCCAGCACCAAAGGGACATCGAGCTCCTACGAGCAGTACTTC
>TRBJ2-7|TRBD2|once|TRBV5-1|16
CASSPGLAGGMREQYF
TGCGCCAGCAGCCCCGGACTAGCGGGAGGAATGCGGGAGCAGTACTTC
>TRBJ1-1|.|.|TRBV5-1|13
CASGITEDTEAFF
TGCGCCAGCGGGATAACGGAGGACACTGAAGCTTTCTTT
>TRBJ2-5|TRBD1|.|TRBV9|15
CASSVGTGLQETQYF
TGTGCCAGCAGCGTCGGGACAGGCCTTCAAGAGACCCAGTACTTC
>TRBJ2-2|TRBD2|.|TRBV4-2|18
CASSPQGSSGSNTGELFF
TGTGCCAGCAGCCCCCAGGGGTCTAGCGGGTCTAACACCGGGGAGCTGTTTTTT
>TRBJ1-3|TRBD1|.|TRBV6-5|15
CASSKGQGSGNTIYF
TGTGCCAGCAGTAAGGGACAGGGATCTGGAAACACCATATATTTT
>TRBJ2-7|.|.|TRBV5-1|15
CASSLEMTENYEQYF
TGCGCCAGCAGCTTGGAAATGACAGAAAACTACGAGCAGTACTTC
>TRBJ1-2|.|.|TRBV5-4|14
CASSLGGFRVGYTF
TGTGCCAGCAGCTTGGGTGGTTTCAGGGTTGGCTACACCTTC
>TRBJ1-1|TRBD1|.|TRBV4-1|17
CASSFRTGMSYYTEAFF
TGCGCCAGCAGCTTCCGGACAGGGATGTCTTACTACACTGAAGCTTTCTTT
>TRBJ2-4|.|.|TRBV28|20
CASSPRRTGSTGRSWNIQYF
TGTGCCAGCAGCCCTAGGAGGACAGGTTCGACCGGGAGATCGTGGAACATTCAGTACTTC
>TRBJ1-2|.|few|TRBV11-2|13
CASSRTPTVGYTF
TGTGCCAGCAGCCGAACCCCTACGGTTGGCTACACCTTC
>TRBJ2-7|TRBD1|.|TRBV7-9|13
CASSLGTGYEQYF
TGTGCCAGCAGCCTAGGGACAGGGTACGAGCAGTACTTC
>TRBJ2-3|TRBD1|medium-sized|TRBV5-8|15
CASSYPDRGQDTQYF
TGTGCCAGCAGCTACCCGGACAGGGGGCAAGATACGCAGTATTTT
>TRBJ1-2|TRBD1|.|TRBV10-3|14
CAIRGQGANYGYTF
TGTGCCATCAGGGGACAGGGGGCTAACTATGGCTACACCTTC
>TRBJ1-5|.|.|TRBV7-9|15
CASSHAGGGNQPQHF
TGTGCCAGCAGTCATGCGGGCGGGGGCAATCAGCCCCAGCATTTT
>TRBJ2-7|.|.|TRBV30|12
CAWSLSFYEQYF
TGTGCCTGGAGTCTTTCTTTTTACGAGCAGTACTTC
>TRBJ2-1|.|.|TRBV10-3|16
CAISAAKGEGQTEQFF
TGTGCCATCAGTGCTGCAAAGGGGGAGGGCCAAACTGAGCAGTTCTTC
>TRBJ1-2|TRBD1|.|TRBV2|13
CASRLTGTYGYTF
TGTGCCAGCAGATTGACAGGGACCTATGGCTACACCTTC
>TRBJ2-6|TRBD1|.|TRBV7-2|19
CASSPGTGRIGSGANVLTF
TGTGCCAGCAGCCCGGGGACAGGGAGAATTGGCTCTGGGGCCAACGTCCTGACTTTC
>TRBJ1-2|.|.|TRBV18|13
CASSPARDDGYTF
TGTGCCAGCTCACCCGCCAGGGATGATGGCTACACCTTC
>TRBJ1-5|.|.|TRBV3-1/TRBV3-2|14
CASSQADSNQPQHF
TGTGCCAGCAGCCAGGCAGATAGCAATCAGCCCCAGCATTTT
>TRBJ2-5|TRBD1|.|TRBV5-6|15
CASSLTGQVRKTQYF
TGTGCCAGCAGCTTGACCGGACAGGTTAGGAAGACCCAGTACTTC
>TRBJ1-1|.|.|TRBV6-2/TRBV6-3|14
CASSYSRGYTEAFF
TGTGCCAGCAGTTACTCACGGGGGTACACTGAAGCTTTCTTT
>TRBJ1-2|.|.|TRBV5-4|15
CASSIQQGGGYGYTF
TGTGCCAGCAGCATACAACAGGGTGGCGGGTATGGCTACACCTTC
>TRBJ1-5|.|.|TRBV27|16
CASRAGTQAVGQPQHF
TGTGCCAGCAGAGCCGGGACACAGGCGGTGGGTCAGCCCCAGCATTTT
>TRBJ2-1|TRBD1|.|TRBV6-5|13
CASRETGYNEQFF
TGTGCCAGCAGAGAGACAGGGTACAATGAGCAGTTCTTC
>TRBJ2-2|TRBD1|.|TRBV2|16
CASISTGTGNTGELFF
TGTGCCAGCATTTCAACCGGGACAGGGAACACCGGGGAGCTGTTTTTT
>TRBJ1-4|.|.|TRBV10-3|14
CATRRSATNEKLFF
TGTGCCACCCGTCGGTCCGCGACTAATGAAAAACTGTTTTTT
>TRBJ1-5|.|.|TRBV21-1|15
CASSKREASNQPQHF
TGTGCCAGCAGCAAACGGGAAGCGAGCAATCAGCCCCAGCATTTT
>TRBJ1-5|.|.|TRBV12-3/TRBV12-4|12
CASRNEGQPQHF
TGTGCCAGCAGGAACGAGGGTCAGCCCCAGCATTTT
>TRBJ2-1|TRBD1|large|TRBV9|15
CASSGARDRYNEQFF
TGTGCCAGCAGCGGGGCCAGGGACAGGTACAATGAGCAGTTCTTC
>TRBJ2-5|.|once|TRBV20-1|14
CSASRLGKGETQYF
TGCAGTGCTAGTAGGCTCGGGAAGGGAGAGACCCAGTACTTC
>TRBJ1-4|.|.|TRBV2|15
CASSESGIQGEKLFF
TGTGCCAGCAGTGAATCCGGTATCCAGGGGGAAAAACTGTTTTTT
>TRBJ2-3|.|.|TRBV12-3/TRBV12-4|12
CASSISTDTQYF
TGTGCCAGCAGCATTAGCACAGATACGCAGTATTTT
>TRBJ2-7|TRBD1|.|TRBV19|15
CASSIGGQGGGEQYF
TGTGCCAGTAGTATAGGAGGACAGGGAGGTGGCGAGCAGTACTTC
>TRBJ2-3|.|.|TRBV24-1|13
CATSDSPQNTQYF
TGTGCCACCAGTGATTCCCCACAGAATACGCAGTATTTT
>TRBJ1-5|.|.|TRBV24-1|16
CATSDSRGGNNQPQHF
TGTGCCACCAGTGACTCGCGGGGGGGGAACAATCAGCCCCAGCATTTT
>TRBJ1-1|.|.|TRBV29-1|11
CSGGHNTEAFF
TGCAGTGGCGGACACAACACTGAAGCTTTCTTT
>TRBJ1-1|TRBD1|.|TRBV4-1|18
CASSQGRQGPRTNTEAFF
TGCGCCAGCAGCCAGGGGAGACAGGGGCCGAGGACGAACACTGAAGCTTTCTTT
>TRBJ2-5|.|.|TRBV7-9|13
CASSPPLQETQYF
TGTGCCAGCAGCCCCCCTCTCCAAGAGACCCAGTACTTC
>TRBJ2-5|TRBD1|few|TRBV30|15
CAWGFRQGSVQTQYF
TGTGCCTGGGGGTTTCGACAGGGTTCGGTACAGACCCAGTACTTC
>TRBJ2-1|.|.|TRBV2|14
CASRGRGGYNEQFF
TGTGCCAGCAGGGGTCGTGGAGGATACAATGAGCAGTTCTTC
>TRBJ2-5|.|.|TRBV6-2/TRBV6-3|13
CASSYNGYGTQYF
TGTGCCAGCAGTTACAACGGGTATGGGACCCAGTACTTC
>TRBJ2-1|TRBD2|.|TRBV9|17
CASSVAQGLAAYNEQFF
TGTGCCAGCAGCGTAGCCCAGGGACTAGCGGCCTACAATGAGCAGTTCTTC
>TRBJ1-1|.|.|TRBV9|15
CASSVVPGVNTEAFF
TGTGCCAGCAGCGTAGTCCCAGGGGTCAACACTGAAGCTTTCTTT
>TRBJ1-2|.|.|TRBV7-2|14
CASSPTAANYGYTF
TGTGCCAGCAGCCCGACTGCTGCTAACTATGGCTACACCTTC